Described below is a single T cell receptor (beta chain) sequence and its context. Original data processing: Amplification of reference gene primers provided the estimated nucleated cell counts. Sequenced by immunoSEQ multiplex PCR; TCRdb stores in-frame clones only, minus some. Clone size and the V and J calls come from that table; the DNA yielded D and trimming. This table holds roughly 200,000 clones, approximately 83% found once. The entry originates in a study of blood T cell repertoires in COVID-19. For the study at large: The samples span acute and convalescent COVID-19 from the United States, Italy and Spain. PBMCs, B-cell-depleted T cells, or T cells were the source of the cDNA or gDNA that made up the material.

Unmatched junction bases numbered 8, after V lost 4 bases and J lost 5 bases. The germline CDR1 and CDR2 sequences are SGHTS and YDEGEE. This CDR3 has 15 amino acids. The sequence came from a middle-aged man with active or convalescent COVID-19. This chain connects TRBV5-8 to TRBJ2-5; 10 nucleotides match TRBD2. The sample taken for sequencing was peripheral blood. The CDR3 DNA follows: TGTGCCAGCAGCGGGAAGCGGGGGGGCTTTGAGACCCAGTACTTC. It codes for CASSGKRGGFETQYF. Filled out from reference TRBV5-8 and TRBJ2-5, the complete variable domain reads EAGVTQSPTHLIKTRGQQATLRCSPISGHTSVYWYQQALGLGLQFLLWYDEGEERNRGNFPPRFSGRQFPNYSSELNVNALELEDSALYLCASSGKRGGFETQYFGPGTRLLVL.